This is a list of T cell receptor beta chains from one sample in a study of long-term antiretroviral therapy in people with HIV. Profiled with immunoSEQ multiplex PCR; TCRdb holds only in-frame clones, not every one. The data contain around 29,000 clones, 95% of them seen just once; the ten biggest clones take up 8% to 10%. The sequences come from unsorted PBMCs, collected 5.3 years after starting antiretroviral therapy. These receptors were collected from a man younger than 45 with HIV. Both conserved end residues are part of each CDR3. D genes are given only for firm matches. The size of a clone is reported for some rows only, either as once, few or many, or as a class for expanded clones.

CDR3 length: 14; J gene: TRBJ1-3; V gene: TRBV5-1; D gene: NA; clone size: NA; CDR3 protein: CASSLGESGNTIYF; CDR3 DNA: TGCGCCAGCAGCTTGGGAGAATCTGGAAACACCATATATTTT
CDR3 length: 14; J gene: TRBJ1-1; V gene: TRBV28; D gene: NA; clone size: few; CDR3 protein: CASSPRWANTEAFF; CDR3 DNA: TGTGCCAGCAGTCCCCGGTGGGCGAACACTGAAGCTTTCTTT
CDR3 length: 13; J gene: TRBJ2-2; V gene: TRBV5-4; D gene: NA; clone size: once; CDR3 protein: CASSPENTGELFF; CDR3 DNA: TGTGCCAGCAGCCCTGAAAACACCGGGGAGCTGTTTTTT
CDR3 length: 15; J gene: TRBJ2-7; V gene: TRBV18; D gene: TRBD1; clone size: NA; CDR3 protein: CASSPPGQGYYEQYF; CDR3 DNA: TGTGCCAGCTCACCACCGGGACAGGGCTACTACGAGCAGTACTTC
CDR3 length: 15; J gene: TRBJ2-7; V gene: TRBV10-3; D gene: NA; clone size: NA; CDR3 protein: CAISEVTKSSYEQYF; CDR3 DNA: TGTGCCATCAGTGAGGTCACAAAAAGCTCCTACGAGCAGTACTTC
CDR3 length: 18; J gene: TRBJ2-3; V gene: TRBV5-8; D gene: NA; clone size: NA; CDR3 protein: CASRLFIRGKDFTDTQYF; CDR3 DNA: TGTGCCAGCAGGTTATTCATCCGGGGGAAGGATTTCACAGATACGCAGTATTTT
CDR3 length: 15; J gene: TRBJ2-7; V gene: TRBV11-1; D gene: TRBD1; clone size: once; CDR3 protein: CASSPPGQGVHEQYF; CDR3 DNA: TGTGCCAGCAGCCCCCCCGGACAGGGGGTCCACGAGCAGTACTTC
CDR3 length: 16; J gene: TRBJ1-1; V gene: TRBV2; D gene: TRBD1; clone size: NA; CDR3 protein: CASSERGLTGSTEAFF; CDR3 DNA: TGTGCCAGCAGTGAGAGGGGTTTGACAGGGAGCACTGAAGCTTTCTTT
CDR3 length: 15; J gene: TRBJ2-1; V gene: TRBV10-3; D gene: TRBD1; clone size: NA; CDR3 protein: CAISAPGTGYYEQFF; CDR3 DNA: TGTGCCATCAGTGCTCCCGGGACAGGGTACTATGAGCAGTTCTTC
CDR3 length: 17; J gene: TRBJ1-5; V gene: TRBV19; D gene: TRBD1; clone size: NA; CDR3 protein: CASSIGYGDREDQPQHF; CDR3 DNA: TGTGCCAGTAGTATAGGGTACGGGGACAGGGAAGATCAGCCCCAGCATTTT
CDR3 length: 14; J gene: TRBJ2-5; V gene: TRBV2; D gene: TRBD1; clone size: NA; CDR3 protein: CASSRQGAGETQYF; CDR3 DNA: TGTGCCAGCAGTCGACAGGGGGCCGGAGAGACCCAGTACTTC
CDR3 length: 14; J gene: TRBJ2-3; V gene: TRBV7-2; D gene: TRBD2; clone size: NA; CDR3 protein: CASSLLAARDTQYF; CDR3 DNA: TGTGCCAGCAGCCTACTAGCGGCCCGGGATACGCAGTATTTT
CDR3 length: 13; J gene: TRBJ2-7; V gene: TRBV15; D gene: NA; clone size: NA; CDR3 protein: CATSRPRGYEQYF; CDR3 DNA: TGTGCCACCAGCAGGCCCAGGGGCTACGAGCAGTACTTC
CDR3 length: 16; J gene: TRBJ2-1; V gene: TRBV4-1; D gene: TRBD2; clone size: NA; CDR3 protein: CASSQLGLAAYNEQFF; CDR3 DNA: TGCGCCAGCAGCCAACTGGGACTAGCGGCCTACAATGAGCAGTTCTTC
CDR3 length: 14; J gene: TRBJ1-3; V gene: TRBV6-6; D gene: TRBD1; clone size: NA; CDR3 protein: CASSNPGQRNTIYF; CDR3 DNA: TGTGCCAGCAGTAATCCGGGACAGCGAAACACCATATATTTT
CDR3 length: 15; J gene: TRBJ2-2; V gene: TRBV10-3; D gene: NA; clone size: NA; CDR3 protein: CAISDGSSNTGELFF; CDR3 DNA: TGTGCCATCAGTGACGGAAGCTCGAACACCGGGGAGCTGTTTTTT
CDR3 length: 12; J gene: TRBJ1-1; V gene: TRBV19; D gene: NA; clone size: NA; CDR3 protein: CASRQWSTEAFF; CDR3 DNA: TGTGCCAGTAGACAGTGGAGCACTGAAGCTTTCTTT
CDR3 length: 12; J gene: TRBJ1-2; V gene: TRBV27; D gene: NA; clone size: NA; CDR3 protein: CAMRGVGDGYTF; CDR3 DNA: TGTGCCATGAGGGGGGTAGGAGATGGCTACACCTTC
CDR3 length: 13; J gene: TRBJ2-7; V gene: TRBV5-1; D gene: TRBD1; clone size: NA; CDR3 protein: CASSENRGHEQYF; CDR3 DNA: TGCGCCAGCAGCGAGAACAGGGGGCATGAGCAGTACTTC
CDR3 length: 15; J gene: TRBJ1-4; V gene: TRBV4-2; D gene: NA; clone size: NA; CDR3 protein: CASSPPGSTNEKLFF; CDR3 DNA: TGTGCCAGCAGCCCCCCAGGGTCAACTAATGAAAAACTGTTTTTT
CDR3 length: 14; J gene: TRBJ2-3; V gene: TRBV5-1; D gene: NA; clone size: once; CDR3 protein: CASSLQQSTDTQYF; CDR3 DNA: TGCGCCAGCAGCTTGCAACAGTCTACAGATACGCAGTATTTT
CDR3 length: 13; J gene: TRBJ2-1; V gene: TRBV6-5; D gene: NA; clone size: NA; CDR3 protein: CASSYELHNEQFF; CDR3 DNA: TGTGCCAGCAGTTACGAGTTGCACAATGAGCAGTTCTTC
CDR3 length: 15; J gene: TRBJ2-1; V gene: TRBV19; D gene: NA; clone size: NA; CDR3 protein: CASSPSTGLWDEQFF; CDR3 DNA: TGTGCCAGTAGTCCTAGCACAGGGTTGTGGGATGAGCAGTTCTTC
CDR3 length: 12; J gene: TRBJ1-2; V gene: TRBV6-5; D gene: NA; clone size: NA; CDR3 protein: CASRGTALGYTF; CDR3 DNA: TGTGCCAGCAGGGGGACGGCGCTCGGCTACACCTTC
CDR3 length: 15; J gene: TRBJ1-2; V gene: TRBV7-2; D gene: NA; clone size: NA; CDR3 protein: CASSPQGHLIYGYTF; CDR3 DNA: TGTGCCAGCAGCCCGCAGGGACACCTGATCTATGGCTACACCTTC
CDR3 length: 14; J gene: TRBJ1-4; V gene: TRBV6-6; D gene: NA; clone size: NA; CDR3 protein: CASRSQGPNEKLFF; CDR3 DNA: TGTGCCAGCAGGTCACAGGGTCCTAATGAAAAACTGTTTTTT
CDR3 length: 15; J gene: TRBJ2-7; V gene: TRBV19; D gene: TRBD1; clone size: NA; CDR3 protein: CASSATGGVGYEQYF; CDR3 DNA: TGTGCCAGTAGTGCGACAGGGGGCGTTGGATACGAGCAGTACTTC
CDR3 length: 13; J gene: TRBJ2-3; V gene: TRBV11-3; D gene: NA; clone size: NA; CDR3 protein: CASSLGGVDTQYF; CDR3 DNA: TGTGCCAGCAGCTTAGGGGGGGTCGATACGCAGTATTTT
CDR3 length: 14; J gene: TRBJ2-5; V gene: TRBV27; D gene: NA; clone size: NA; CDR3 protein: CASSGLGGSETQYF; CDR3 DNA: TGTGCCAGCAGTGGGTTGGGGGGATCGGAGACCCAGTACTTC
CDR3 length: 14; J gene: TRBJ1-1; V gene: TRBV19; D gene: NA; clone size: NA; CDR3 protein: CASKEGGRVTEAFF; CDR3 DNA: TGTGCCAGTAAGGAGGGAGGAAGAGTCACTGAAGCTTTCTTT
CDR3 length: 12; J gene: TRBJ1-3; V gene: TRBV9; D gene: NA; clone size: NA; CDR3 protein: CASSAPAVPIYF; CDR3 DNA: TGTGCCAGCAGCGCCCCGGCGGTACCCATATATTTT
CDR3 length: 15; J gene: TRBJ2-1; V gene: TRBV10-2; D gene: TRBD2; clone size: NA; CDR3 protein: CASSGLAGVYNEQFF; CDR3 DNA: TGCGCCAGCAGCGGACTAGCGGGAGTCTACAATGAGCAGTTCTTC
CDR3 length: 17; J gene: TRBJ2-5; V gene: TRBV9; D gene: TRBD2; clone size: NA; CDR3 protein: CASSPGGLAGAKETQYF; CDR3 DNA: TGTGCCAGCAGCCCTGGTGGACTAGCGGGGGCCAAAGAGACCCAGTACTTC
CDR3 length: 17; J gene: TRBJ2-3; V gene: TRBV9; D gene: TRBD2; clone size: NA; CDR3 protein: CASSPGLAIGGTDTQYF; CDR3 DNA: TGTGCCAGCAGCCCGGGACTAGCGATAGGGGGGACAGATACGCAGTATTTT
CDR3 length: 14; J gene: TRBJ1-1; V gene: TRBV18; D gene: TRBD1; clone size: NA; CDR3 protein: CASSPRGQATEAFF; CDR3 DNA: TGTGCCAGCTCACCCCGAGGACAGGCGACTGAAGCTTTCTTT
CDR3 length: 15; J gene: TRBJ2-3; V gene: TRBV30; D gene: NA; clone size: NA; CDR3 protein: CASTGAQSTTDTQYF; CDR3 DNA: TGTGCCTCCACCGGGGCTCAAAGCACCACAGATACGCAGTATTTT
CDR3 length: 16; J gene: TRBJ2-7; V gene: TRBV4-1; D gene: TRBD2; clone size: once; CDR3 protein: CASSHLFGTSDEEQYF; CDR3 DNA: TGCGCCAGCAGCCACCTTTTCGGGACTAGCGATGAGGAGCAGTACTTC